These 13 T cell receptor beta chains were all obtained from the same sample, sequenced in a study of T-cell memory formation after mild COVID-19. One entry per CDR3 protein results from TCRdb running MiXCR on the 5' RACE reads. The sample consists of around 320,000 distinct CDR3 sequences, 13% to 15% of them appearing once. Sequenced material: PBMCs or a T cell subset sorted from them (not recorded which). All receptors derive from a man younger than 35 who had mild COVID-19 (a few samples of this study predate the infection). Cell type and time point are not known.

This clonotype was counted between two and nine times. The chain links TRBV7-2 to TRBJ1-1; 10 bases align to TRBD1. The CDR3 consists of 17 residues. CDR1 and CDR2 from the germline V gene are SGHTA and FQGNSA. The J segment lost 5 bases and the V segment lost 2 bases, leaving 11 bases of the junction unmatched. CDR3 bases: TGTGCCAGCAGCTTAACCCGCCGGGACAGGGGTGGGACTGAAGCTTTCTTT. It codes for CASSLTRRDRGGTEAFF.

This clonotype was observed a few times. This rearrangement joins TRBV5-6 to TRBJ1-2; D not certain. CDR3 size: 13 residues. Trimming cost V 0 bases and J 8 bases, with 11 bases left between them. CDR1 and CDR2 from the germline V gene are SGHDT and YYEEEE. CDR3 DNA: TGTGCCAGCAGCTTGGGAGACGGAAACGGCTACACCTTC. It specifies CASSLGDGNGYTF.

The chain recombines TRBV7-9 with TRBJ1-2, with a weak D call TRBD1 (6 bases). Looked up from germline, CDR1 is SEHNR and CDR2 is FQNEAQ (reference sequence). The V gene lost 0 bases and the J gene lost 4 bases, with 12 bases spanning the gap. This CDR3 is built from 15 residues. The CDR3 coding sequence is TGTGCCAGCAGCTTAGCTGCGACAGGCCTCTATGGCTACACCTTC. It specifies CASSLAATGLYGYTF.

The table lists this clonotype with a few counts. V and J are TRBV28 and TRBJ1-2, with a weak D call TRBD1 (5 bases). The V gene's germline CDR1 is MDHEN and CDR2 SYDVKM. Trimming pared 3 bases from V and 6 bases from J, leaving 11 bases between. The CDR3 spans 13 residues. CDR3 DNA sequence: TGTGCCAGCAGTTTCGGGACCCACCATGGCTACACCTTC. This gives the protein CASSFGTHHGYTF.

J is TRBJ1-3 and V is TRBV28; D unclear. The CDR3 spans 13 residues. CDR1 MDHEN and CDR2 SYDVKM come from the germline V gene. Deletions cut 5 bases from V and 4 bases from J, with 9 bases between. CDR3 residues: CASSAVGGNTIYF. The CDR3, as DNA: TGTGCCAGCAGTGCGGTAGGGGGAAACACCATATATTTT.

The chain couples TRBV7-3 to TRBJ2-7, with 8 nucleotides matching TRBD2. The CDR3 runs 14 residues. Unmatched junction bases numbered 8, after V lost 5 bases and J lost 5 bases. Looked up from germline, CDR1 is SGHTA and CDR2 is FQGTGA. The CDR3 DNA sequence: TGTGCCAGCAGCCCTTTTGCGGGGGGCGACGAGCAGTACTTC. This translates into CASSPFAGGDEQYF.

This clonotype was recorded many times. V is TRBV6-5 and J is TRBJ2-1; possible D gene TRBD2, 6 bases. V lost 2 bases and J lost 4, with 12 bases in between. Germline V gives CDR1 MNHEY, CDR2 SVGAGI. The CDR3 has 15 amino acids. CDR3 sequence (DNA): TGTGCCAGCAGTTACGAGTCTGGAGGGTACAATGAGCAGTTCTTC. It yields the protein CASSYESGGYNEQFF.

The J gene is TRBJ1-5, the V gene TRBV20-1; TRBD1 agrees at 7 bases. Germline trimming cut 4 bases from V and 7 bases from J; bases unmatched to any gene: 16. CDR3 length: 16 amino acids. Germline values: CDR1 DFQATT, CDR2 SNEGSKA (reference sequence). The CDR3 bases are TGCAGTGCTAAGAAGGCTAGGGGGCGCACCTGGCAGCCCCAGCATTTT. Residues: CSAKKARGRTWQPQHF.

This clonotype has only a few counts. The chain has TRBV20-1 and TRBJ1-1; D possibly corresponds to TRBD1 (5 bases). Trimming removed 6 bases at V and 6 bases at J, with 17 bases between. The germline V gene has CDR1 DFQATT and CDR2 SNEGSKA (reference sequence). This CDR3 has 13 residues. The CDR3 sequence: CSASRTSHPEAFF. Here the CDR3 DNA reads TGCAGTGCAAGTAGGACATCGCACCCTGAAGCTTTCTTT.

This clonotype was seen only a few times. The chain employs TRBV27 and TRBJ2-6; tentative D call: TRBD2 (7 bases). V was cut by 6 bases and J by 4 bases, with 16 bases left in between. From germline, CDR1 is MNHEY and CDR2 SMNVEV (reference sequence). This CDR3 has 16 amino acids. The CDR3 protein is CASRRGGPSGANVLTF. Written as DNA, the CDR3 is TGTGCCAGCAGGAGGGGGGGCCCCTCCGGGGCCAACGTCCTGACTTTC.

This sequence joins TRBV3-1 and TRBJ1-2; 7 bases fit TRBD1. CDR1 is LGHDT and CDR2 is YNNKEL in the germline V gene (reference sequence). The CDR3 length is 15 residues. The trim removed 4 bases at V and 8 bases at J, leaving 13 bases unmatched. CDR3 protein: CASSLLLTGTDGYTF. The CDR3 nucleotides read TGTGCCAGCAGCCTCCTACTGACAGGGACGGACGGCTACACCTTC. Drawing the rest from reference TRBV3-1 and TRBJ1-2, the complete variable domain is DTAVSQTPKYLVTQMGNDKSIKCEQNLGHDTMYWYKQDSKKFLKIMFSYNNKELIINETVPNRFSPKSPDKAHLNLHINSLELGDSAVYFCASSLLLTGTDGYTFGSGTRLTVV.

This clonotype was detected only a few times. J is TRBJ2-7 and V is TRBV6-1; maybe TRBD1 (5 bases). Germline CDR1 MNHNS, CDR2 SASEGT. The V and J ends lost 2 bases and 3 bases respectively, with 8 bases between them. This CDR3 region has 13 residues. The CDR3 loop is CASSENDSYEQYV. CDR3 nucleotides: TGTGCCAGCAGTGAAAATGACAGCTACGAGCAGTACGTC.

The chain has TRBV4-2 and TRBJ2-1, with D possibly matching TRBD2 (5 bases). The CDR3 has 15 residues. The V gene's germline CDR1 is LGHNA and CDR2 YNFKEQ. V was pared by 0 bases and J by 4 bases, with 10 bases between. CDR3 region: CASSQDLGVYNEQFF. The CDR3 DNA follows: TGTGCCAGCAGCCAAGATCTCGGGGTATACAATGAGCAGTTCTTC.